One T cell receptor (beta chain) is described in this entry. Germline V gives CDR1 WNHNN, CDR2 SYGVQD (reference sequence). The length of the CDR3 is 14 residues. V was trimmed by 5 bases and J by 0 bases, leaving 11 bases between them. This sample was taken from a study of blood T cell repertoires in COVID-19. Authors' data handling: Using reference gene primer amplification, nucleated cell counts were estimated. Sequenced by immunoSEQ multiplex PCR; TCRdb stores in-frame clones only, minus some. V, J and clone size are those of that table, while D and trimming were read from the DNA. The sample has tens of thousands of clones, about 84% seen once.

V usage is TRBV10-1 and J usage is TRBJ2-7; D uncertain. The receptor's source is a human donor in a cohort sampled during active COVID-19. The specimen sequenced was peripheral blood. CDR3 coding DNA: TGCGCCAGCAGTCGCGACATGAGCTCCTACGAGCAGTACTTC. Its protein product is CASSRDMSSYEQYF.